These T cell receptor beta chains were read from a single sample in a study of breast tumors, draining lymph nodes, adjacent tissues. A single record per CDR3 protein comes from TCRdb applying MiXCR to the multiplex PCR reads. The table includes approximately 300,000 distinct CDR3 sequences, 30% to 35% detected once. The sequenced sample was axillary lymph node tissue. These receptors all come from a female donor with breast cancer. Some clones in this sample may be carry-over from other donors' samples. Each CDR3 is given with its conserved first and last residue. Fields, in order: CDR3 length, V gene, J gene, D gene, clone size, CDR3 protein, CDR3 DNA. D genes are given only for firm matches. Only some rows state a clone size, as once, few, many or a class for expanded clones.

>12|TRBV12-3/TRBV12-4|TRBJ2-1|-|-
CASSFGFNEQFF
TGTGCCAGCAGTTTCGGTTTTAATGAGCAGTTCTTC
>15|TRBV11-2|TRBJ1-5|-|many
CASSLHPDANQPQHF
TGTGCCAGCAGCTTACACCCAGATGCTAATCAGCCCCAGCATTTT
>15|TRBV24-1|TRBJ1-1|TRBD1|-
CATSDSDRGDTEAFF
TGTGCCACCAGTGACTCGGACAGGGGCGACACTGAAGCTTTCTTT
>15|TRBV5-1|TRBJ2-2|-|many
CASSFLRGNTGELFF
TGCGCCAGCAGCTTCCTCCGTGGGAACACCGGGGAGCTGTTTTTT
>13|TRBV19|TRBJ1-2|-|many
CASSIDGKSGYTF
TGTGCCAGTAGTATAGACGGGAAGAGTGGCTACACCTTC
>14|TRBV18|TRBJ1-4|-|-
CACSPEWSREKLFF
TGTGCCTGCTCACCCGAGTGGAGCCGTGAAAAACTGTTTTTT
>13|TRBV7-9|TRBJ1-1|TRBD1|few
CASSSPGGGEAFF
TGTGCCAGCAGCAGTCCAGGGGGCGGGGAAGCTTTCTTT
>13|TRBV27|TRBJ1-2|-|few
CASSFAGNYGYTF
TGTGCCAGCAGTTTCGCGGGTAACTATGGCTACACCTTC
>13|TRBV5-6|TRBJ1-2|-|many
CASSLRDGYGYTF
TGTGCCAGCAGCTTGCGGGATGGCTATGGCTACACCTTC
>14|TRBV11-2|TRBJ1-6|-|many
CASSLGAGPSPLHF
TGTGCCAGCAGCTTAGGGGCAGGGCCTTCACCCCTCCACTTT
>14|TRBV5-6|TRBJ1-2|TRBD1|many
CASSFRTGENGYTF
TGTGCCAGCAGCTTTCGTACAGGGGAAAATGGCTACACCTTC
>15|TRBV6-5|TRBJ1-2|-|-
CASSHSRGSSYGYTF
TGTGCCAGCAGTCACTCGCGGGGGTCGTCCTATGGCTACACCTTC
>15|TRBV6-9|TRBJ1-1|-|-
CASAPPNVRYTEAFF
TGTGCCAGCGCCCCCCCAAACGTACGGTACACTGAAGCTTTCTTT
>15|TRBV29-1|TRBJ2-1|TRBD1|many
CSVPSPETGYNEQFF
TGCAGCGTTCCAAGCCCAGAGACAGGGTACAATGAGCAGTTCTTC
>14|TRBV15|TRBJ2-7|-|many
CATSRGTPTTEQYF
TGTGCCACCAGCCGCGGGACCCCTACGACCGAGCAGTACTTC
>16|TRBV6-5|TRBJ2-1|TRBD2|-
CASSYSLAGRGNEQFF
TGTGCCAGCAGTTACTCTCTAGCGGGAAGGGGGAATGAGCAGTTCTTC
>14|TRBV5-1|TRBJ2-7|-|many
CASSLGQRAYEQYF
TGCGCCAGCAGCTTGGGTCAGCGAGCCTACGAGCAGTACTTC
>17|TRBV25-1|TRBJ1-2|TRBD1|-
CARELLGQGFLDYGYTF
TGTGCCAGAGAGCTTTTGGGACAGGGGTTTTTGGACTATGGCTACACCTTC